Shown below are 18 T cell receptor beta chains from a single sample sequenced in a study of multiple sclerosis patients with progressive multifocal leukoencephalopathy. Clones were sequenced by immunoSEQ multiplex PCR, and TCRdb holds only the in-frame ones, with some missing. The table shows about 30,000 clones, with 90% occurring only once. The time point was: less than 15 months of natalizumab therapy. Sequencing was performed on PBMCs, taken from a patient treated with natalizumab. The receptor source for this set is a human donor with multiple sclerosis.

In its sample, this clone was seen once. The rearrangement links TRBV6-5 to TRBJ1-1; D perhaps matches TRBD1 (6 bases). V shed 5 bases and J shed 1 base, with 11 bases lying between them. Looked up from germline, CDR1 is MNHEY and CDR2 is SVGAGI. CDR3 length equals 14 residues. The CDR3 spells CASSPWTANTEAFF. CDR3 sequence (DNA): TGTGCCAGCAGTCCCTGGACAGCGAACACTGAAGCTTTCTTT.

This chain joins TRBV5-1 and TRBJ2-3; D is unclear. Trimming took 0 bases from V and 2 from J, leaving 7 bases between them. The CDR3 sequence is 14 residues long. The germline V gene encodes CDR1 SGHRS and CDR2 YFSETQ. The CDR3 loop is CASSLDDFTDTQYF. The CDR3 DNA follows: TGCGCCAGCAGCTTGGATGACTTCACAGATACGCAGTATTTT. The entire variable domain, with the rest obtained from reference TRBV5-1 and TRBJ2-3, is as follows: KAGVTQTPRYLIKTRGQQVTLSCSPISGHRSVSWYQQTPGQGLQFLFEYFSETQRNKGNFPGRFSGRQFSNSRSEMNVSTLELGDSALYLCASSLDDFTDTQYFGPGTRLTVL.

The CDR3 DNA sequence: TGTGCCAGTAGTATTTCCCCCCGGGGGCTCAATGAGCAGTTCTTC. As protein: CASSISPRGLNEQFF. The rearrangement joins TRBV19 to TRBJ2-1; D may match TRBD1 or TRBD2 (6 bases each). Germline assignment: CDR1 LNHDA and CDR2 SQIVND (reference sequence). This CDR3 has 15 residues. The V end lost 3 bases, the J end lost 6 bases, and 15 bases lay between the germline ends. Variable domain in full (rest from reference TRBV19 and TRBJ2-1): DGGITQSPKYLFRKEGQNVTLSCEQNLNHDAMYWYRQDPGQGLRLIYYSQIVNDFQKGDIAEGYSVSREKKESFPLTVTSAQKNPTAFYLCASSISPRGLNEQFFGPGTRLTVL.

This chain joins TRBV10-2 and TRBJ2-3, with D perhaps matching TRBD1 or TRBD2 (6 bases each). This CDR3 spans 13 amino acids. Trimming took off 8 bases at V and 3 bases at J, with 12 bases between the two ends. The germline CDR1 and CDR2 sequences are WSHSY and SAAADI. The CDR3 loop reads CASEVGGTDTQYF. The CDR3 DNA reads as TGCGCCAGCGAGGTAGGGGGGACAGATACGCAGTATTTT.

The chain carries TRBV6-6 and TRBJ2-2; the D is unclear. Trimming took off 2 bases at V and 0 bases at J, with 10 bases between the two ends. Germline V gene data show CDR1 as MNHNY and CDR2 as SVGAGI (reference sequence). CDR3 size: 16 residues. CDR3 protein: CASSYIWTSNTGELFF. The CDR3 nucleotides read TGTGCCAGCAGTTACATCTGGACCTCGAACACCGGGGAGCTGTTTTTT.

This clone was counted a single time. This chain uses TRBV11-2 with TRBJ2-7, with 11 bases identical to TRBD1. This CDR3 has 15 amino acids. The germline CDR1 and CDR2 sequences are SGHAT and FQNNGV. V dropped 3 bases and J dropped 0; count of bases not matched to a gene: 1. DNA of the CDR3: TGTGCCAGCAGCTTGGACAGGGGGCCCTCCTACGAGCAGTACTTC. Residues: CASSLDRGPSYEQYF.

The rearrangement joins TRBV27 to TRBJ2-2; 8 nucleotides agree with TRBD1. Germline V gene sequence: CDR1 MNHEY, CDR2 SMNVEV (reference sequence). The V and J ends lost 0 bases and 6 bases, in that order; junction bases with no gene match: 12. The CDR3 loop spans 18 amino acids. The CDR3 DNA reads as TGTGCCAGCAGTTTATCGGCAGGGGGCATAGGTTTAGCCGGGGAGCTGTTTTTT. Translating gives CASSLSAGGIGLAGELFF.

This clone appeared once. CDR3 in DNA: TGTGCCTGGAGTAGGGATACGCAGTATTTT. As protein: CAWSRDTQYF. The chain has TRBV30 and TRBJ2-3; no definite D call. Trimming took 2 bases from V and 6 from J, leaving 3 bases between them. The germline gives CDR1 GTSNPN, CDR2 SVGIG (reference sequence). The CDR3 covers 10 residues.

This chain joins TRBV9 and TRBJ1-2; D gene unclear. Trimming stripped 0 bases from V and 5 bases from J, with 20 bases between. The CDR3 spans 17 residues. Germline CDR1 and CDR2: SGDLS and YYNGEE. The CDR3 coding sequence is TGTGCCAGCAGCGTAGAGGTGGATTCGGAAATTCCTTATGGCTACACCTTC. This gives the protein CASSVEVDSEIPYGYTF. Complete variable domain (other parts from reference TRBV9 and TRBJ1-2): DSGVTQTPKHLITATGQRVTLRCSPRSGDLSVYWYQQSLDQGLQFLIQYYNGEERAKGNILERFSAQQFPDLHSELNLSSLELGDSALYFCASSVEVDSEIPYGYTFGSGTRLTVV.

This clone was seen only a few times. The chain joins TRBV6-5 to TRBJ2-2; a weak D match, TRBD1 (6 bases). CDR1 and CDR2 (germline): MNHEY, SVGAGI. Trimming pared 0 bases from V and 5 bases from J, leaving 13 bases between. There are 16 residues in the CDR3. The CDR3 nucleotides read TGTGCCAGCAGTTACTCGAGTTGGGGGCGAACCGGGGAGCTGTTTTTT. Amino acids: CASSYSSWGRTGELFF.

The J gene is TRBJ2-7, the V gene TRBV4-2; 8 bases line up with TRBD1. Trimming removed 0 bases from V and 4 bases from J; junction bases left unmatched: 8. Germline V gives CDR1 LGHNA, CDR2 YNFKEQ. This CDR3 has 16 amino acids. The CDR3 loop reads CASSQDLETGVYEQYF. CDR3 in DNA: TGTGCCAGCAGCCAAGATCTAGAGACAGGGGTTTACGAGCAGTACTTC.

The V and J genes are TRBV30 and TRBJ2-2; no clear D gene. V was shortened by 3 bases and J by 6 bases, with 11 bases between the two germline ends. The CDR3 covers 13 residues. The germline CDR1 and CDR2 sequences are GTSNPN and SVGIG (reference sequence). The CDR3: CAWRRSVAGELFF. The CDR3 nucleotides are TGTGCCTGGAGAAGGTCGGTAGCCGGGGAGCTGTTTTTT.

CDR3 coding DNA: TGTGCCAGCAGCTCAAGCGGACAGGGGGGTGGCTACACCTTC. As protein: CASSSSGQGGGYTF. The rearrangement uses TRBV7-9 and TRBJ1-2; 10 positions agree with TRBD1. Germline lookup yields CDR1 SEHNR and CDR2 FQNEAQ (reference sequence). J was trimmed by 7 bases and V by 4 bases; bases with no gene match: 6. CDR3 size: 14 residues.

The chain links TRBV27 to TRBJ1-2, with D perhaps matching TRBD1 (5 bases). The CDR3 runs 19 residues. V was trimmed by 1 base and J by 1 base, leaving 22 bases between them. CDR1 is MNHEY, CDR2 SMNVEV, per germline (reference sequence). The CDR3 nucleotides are TGTGCCAGCAGTTTATATGCGGAAGGCAGGGCCAGGGATAACTATGGCTACACCTTC. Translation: CASSLYAEGRARDNYGYTF.

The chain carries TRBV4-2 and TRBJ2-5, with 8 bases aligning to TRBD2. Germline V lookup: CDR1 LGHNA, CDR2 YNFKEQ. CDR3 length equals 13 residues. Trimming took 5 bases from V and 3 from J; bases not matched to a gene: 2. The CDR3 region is CASSSGLEETQYF. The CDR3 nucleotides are TGTGCCAGCAGCTCGGGACTAGAAGAGACCCAGTACTTC.

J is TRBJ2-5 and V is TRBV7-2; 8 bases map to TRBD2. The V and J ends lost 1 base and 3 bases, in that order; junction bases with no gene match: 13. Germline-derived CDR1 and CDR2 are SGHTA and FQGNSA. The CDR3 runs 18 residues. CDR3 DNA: TGTGCCAGCAGCTTAGACCCCGTAGCTTTAGCGGGGAAAGAGACCCAGTACTTC. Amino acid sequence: CASSLDPVALAGKETQYF. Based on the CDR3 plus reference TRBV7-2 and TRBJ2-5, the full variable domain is GAGVSQSPSNKVTEKGKDVELRCDPISGHTALYWYRQSLGQGLEFLIYFQGNSAPDKSGLPSDRFSAERTGGSVSTLTIQRTQQEDSAVYLCASSLDPVALAGKETQYFGPGTRLLVL.

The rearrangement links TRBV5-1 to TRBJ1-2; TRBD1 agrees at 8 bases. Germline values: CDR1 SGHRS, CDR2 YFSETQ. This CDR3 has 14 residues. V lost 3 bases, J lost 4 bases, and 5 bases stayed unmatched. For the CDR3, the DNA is TGCGCCAGCAGCTCGATCGGACAGGGCTATGGCTACACCTTC. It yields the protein CASSSIGQGYGYTF.

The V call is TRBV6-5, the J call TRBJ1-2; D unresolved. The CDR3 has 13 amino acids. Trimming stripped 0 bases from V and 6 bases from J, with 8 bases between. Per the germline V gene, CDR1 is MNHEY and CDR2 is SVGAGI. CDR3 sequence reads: CASSYSVGDGYTF. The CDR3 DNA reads TGTGCCAGCAGTTACTCTGTTGGGGATGGCTACACCTTC.